This TCR beta chain was recovered during a study of blood T cell repertoires in COVID-19. On the study more broadly: The study drew acute and convalescent COVID-19 samples from the United States, Italy and Spain. Nucleic acid was either cDNA or gDNA, and it came from T cells, B-cell-depleted T cells, or PBMCs.

V dropped 6 bases and J dropped 5; count of bases not matched to a gene: 8. This CDR3 has 14 residues. Germline V gene sequence: CDR1 DFQATT, CDR2 SNEGSKA (reference sequence). Per the study methods: Amplification with reference gene primers provided the estimates of nucleated cell counts. Assay used: immunoSEQ multiplex PCR; TCRdb lists only in-frame clones, some missing. V and J calls and clone size are given by that table; D and trimming were obtained from the DNA. The data contain around 150,000 clones, 85% to 95% of them singletons. This clonotype was obtained from a woman aged 45-65 years with acute or convalescent COVID-19. V is TRBV20-1 and J is TRBJ1-1; the match to TRBD1 covers 11 bases. The sequenced sample was peripheral blood. This CDR3 is CSASTGTGGTEAFF. The DNA for the CDR3 is TGCAGTGCCAGTACCGGGACAGGGGGAACTGAAGCTTTCTTT.